This entry describes one T cell receptor beta chain. Its antigen is as yet unknown. The data are from a study of CD8+CD57+ T cells in acquired aplastic anemia. Profiling that covered TCR beta VDJ and CDR3 relied on genomic DNA as its template. TCRdb called the reads again in MiXCR, with one record for every CDR3 protein. The profile shows more than 100,000 distinct CDR3 sequences, about 46% of them singletons. Overall study results and limits: Patients and controls were not found to differ significantly in CD8+ Simpson's diversity. It was found that about 31 CD8+ CDR3 sequences were shared between patients and controls.

Germline CDR1 reads ENHRY; CDR2 reads SYGVKD. Trimming took 6 bases from V and 0 from J; bases not matched to a gene: 3. The CDR3 length is 15 residues. The genes are TRBV10-3 and TRBJ2-7, with 12 bases lining up with TRBD1. This clonotype was sampled from a human donor in good health, serving as a control. Sequencing was performed on sorted CD4+, CD8+, or CD8+CD57+ T cells (not recorded which) from PBMCs. CDR3 DNA sequence: TGTGCCATCAGCAGGGACAGGGGGCTCTCCTACGAGCAGTACTTC. Its protein is CAISRDRGLSYEQYF.